One T cell receptor (beta chain) is described in this entry. Its specificity is unknown. Assay: immunoSEQ multiplex PCR; the TCRdb copy retains only in-frame clones and omits some. Among about 180,000 clones listed, about 90% were seen once. The data were obtained in a study of T cell responses to AZD1222 COVID-19 vaccine. Overall study context: Second doses were pooled across both intervals (about 4 or about 12 weeks).

General study findings and limits: Two AZD1222 doses significantly raised spike-specific TCR breadth and depth over controls. Repertoires were obtained only post-peak T cell response.

V shed 3 bases and J shed 0 bases, with 17 bases lying between them. The V gene's germline CDR1 is MNHGY and CDR2 SVAAGI. There are 17 residues in the CDR3. The input for sequencing was peripheral blood, taken on day 0 of AZD1222 vaccination. This receptor was taken from an adult in good health. This sequence joins TRBV6-9 and TRBJ1-1, with D possibly matching TRBD1 (5 bases). The CDR3 is CASSYQGRLMVNTEAFF. CDR3 coding DNA: TGTGCCAGCAGTTACCAGGGCCGCCTAATGGTGAACACTGAAGCTTTCTTT.